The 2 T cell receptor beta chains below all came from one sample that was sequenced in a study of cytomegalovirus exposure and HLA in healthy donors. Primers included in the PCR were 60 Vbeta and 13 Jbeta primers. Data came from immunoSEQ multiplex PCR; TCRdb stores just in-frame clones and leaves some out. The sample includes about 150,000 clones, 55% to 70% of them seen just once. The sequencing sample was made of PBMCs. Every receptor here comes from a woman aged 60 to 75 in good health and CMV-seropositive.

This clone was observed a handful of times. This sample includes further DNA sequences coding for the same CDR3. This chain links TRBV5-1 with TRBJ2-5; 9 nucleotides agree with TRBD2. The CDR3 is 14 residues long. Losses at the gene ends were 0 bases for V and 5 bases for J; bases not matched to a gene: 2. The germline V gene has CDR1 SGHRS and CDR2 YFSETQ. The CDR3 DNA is TGCGCCAGCAGCTTGGGGACTAGCGAGGAGACCCAGTACTTC. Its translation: CASSLGTSEETQYF. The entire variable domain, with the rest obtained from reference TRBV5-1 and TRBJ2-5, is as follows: KAGVTQTPRYLIKTRGQQVTLSCSPISGHRSVSWYQQTPGQGLQFLFEYFSETQRNKGNFPGRFSGRQFSNSRSEMNVSTLELGDSALYLCASSLGTSEETQYFGPGTRLLVL.

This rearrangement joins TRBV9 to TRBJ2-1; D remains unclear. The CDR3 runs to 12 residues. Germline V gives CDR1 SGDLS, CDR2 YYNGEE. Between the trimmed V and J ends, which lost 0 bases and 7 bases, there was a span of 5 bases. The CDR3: CASSVDQNEQFF. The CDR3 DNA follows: TGTGCCAGCAGCGTAGACCAGAATGAGCAGTTCTTC.